The clone carrying this TCR beta chain came up once. What it binds is not known. It was with 60 Vbeta and 13 Jbeta primers that the PCR ran. Assay used: immunoSEQ multiplex PCR; TCRdb lists only in-frame clones, some missing. The sample has around 95,000 clones, roughly four fifths seen once. These data belong to a study of cytomegalovirus exposure and HLA in healthy donors. Study results and caveats: As a later analysis revealed, the rate of TCR association differed by HLA locus, with DRB1 most and HLA-C fewest.

CDR1 and CDR2 (germline): LNHNV, YYDKDF (reference sequence). Trimming stripped 0 bases from V and 4 bases from J, with 8 bases between. CDR3 size: 14 residues. While unrecorded immune exposures were likely, the donors were nominally healthy when sampled. The J gene is TRBJ2-3, the V gene TRBV15; possibly TRBD2 for D (5 bases). This receptor was obtained from a man aged 25-45 years in good health and CMV-seropositive. Material for sequencing was PBMCs. CDR3 sequence (DNA): TGTGCCACCAGCAGAGATATCGGGGCAGATACGCAGTATTTT. It codes for CATSRDIGADTQYF.